Sequencing of this T cell receptor beta chain was carried out in a study of blood T cells in healthy people across ages. In the case of this clonotype: Its target is not known.

The second PCR ran roughly 7 to 12 cycles with a sample-barcoded 5' primer and J-beta primers. TCRdb reprocessed the 5' RACE reads with MiXCR, giving one entry per CDR3 protein. This table holds about 800,000 distinct CDR3 sequences, roughly 64% found once. No fewer than 7 million PBMCs went into each sample. Study conclusions and caveats: Greater diversity and more naive CD4+ cells were seen in long-lived donors than in aged donors.

Trimming left V 8 bases short and J 5 bases short, with 15 bases between. This CDR3 is 14 amino acids long. Germline V gene sequence: CDR1 KGHDR, CDR2 SFDVKD. The receptor was isolated from a man aged 25 to 40 in good health. V gene TRBV24-1 combines with J gene TRBJ1-5; D perhaps matches TRBD1 (5 bases). The sequenced sample was blood. CDR3 residues: CATIRKDNDQPQHF. The DNA for the CDR3 is TGTGCCACCATCAGGAAGGACAATGATCAGCCCCAGCATTTT.